These 17 T cell receptor beta chains came from one sample sequenced in a study of T cell changes during pregnancy in multiple sclerosis. The protocol was immunoSEQ multiplex PCR, while the TCRdb copy is restricted to in-frame clones and leaves out a portion. Found here are tens of thousands of clones, just over 90% of them singletons; the top ten hold 0.2%. Material: CD4+ T cells from peripheral blood mononuclear cells, obtained in the second trimester of pregnancy. These receptors came from a female donor with multiple sclerosis, enrolled in a pregnancy study.

This clone has only one observation. The V gene is TRBV28, the J gene TRBJ1-3; a weak D match, TRBD1 (5 bases). V was clipped by 7 bases and J by 0 bases, with 13 bases between them. The length of the CDR3 is 15 residues. Germline values: CDR1 MDHEN, CDR2 SYDVKM. The CDR3 sequence is CASNGAADSGNTIYF. As DNA, the CDR3 is TGTGCCAGCAATGGGGCGGCCGACTCTGGAAACACCATATATTTT.

The J gene is TRBJ1-5, the V gene TRBV21-1; no check of the table's D call, TRBD1, against the DNA was made. TRBV21-1 is recorded as a pseudogene. This CDR3 has 16 residues. The CDR3 nucleotides are TGTGCCAGCAACGCCCCCGGGACAGGGGGCACTCAGCCCCAGCATTTT. Its protein product is CASNAPGTGGTQPQHF.

The rearrangement joins TRBV19 to TRBJ2-7; no clear D. The CDR3 length is 14 residues. Germline lookup yields CDR1 LNHDA and CDR2 SQIVND (reference sequence). The V gene lost 6 bases and the J gene lost 6 bases, with 18 bases spanning the gap. The CDR3 sequence is CASRQAPSSFEQYF. In DNA form, the CDR3 reads TGTGCCAGTAGGCAGGCCCCTTCATCATTCGAGCAGTACTTC.

The chain recombines TRBV5-6 with TRBJ2-3; 10 bases match TRBD2. V was clipped by 4 bases and J by 7 bases; unmatched bases: 12. The CDR3 totals 16 residues. Germline loops: CDR1 SGHDT, CDR2 YYEEEE. CDR3 loop: CASSPLAGAASNTQYF. CDR3 nucleotide sequence: TGTGCCAGCAGCCCCCTAGCGGGGGCCGCGAGTAATACGCAGTATTTT.

The chain joins TRBV28 to TRBJ1-5; 11 nucleotides agree with TRBD1. Germline CDR1 reads MDHEN; CDR2 reads SYDVKM. V lost 5 bases to trimming and J lost 7 bases; unmatched junction nucleotides: 10. The CDR3 is made up of 16 amino acids. The CDR3 sequence is CASSTRTGGPGQPQHF. The DNA of the CDR3 is TGTGCCAGCAGTACCCGGACAGGGGGCCCGGGGCAGCCCCAGCATTTT.

The V gene is TRBV7-9, the J gene TRBJ2-7; 10 bases map to TRBD1. V trimming: 5 bases; J trimming: 6 bases; junction bases outside the gene matches: 4. Germline V CDR1 and CDR2: SEHNR, FQNEAQ (reference sequence). The CDR3 runs 13 residues. In nucleotides, the CDR3 is TGTGCCAGCAGCGGGGGACAGGGGTTCGAGCAGTACTTC. It encodes CASSGGQGFEQYF. Based on the CDR3 plus reference TRBV7-9 and TRBJ2-7, the full variable domain is DTGVSQNPRHKITKRGQNVTFRCDPISEHNRLYWYRQTLGQGPEFLTYFQNEAQLEKSRLLSDRFSAERPKGSFSTLEIQRTEQGDSAMYLCASSGGQGFEQYFGPGTRLTVT.

The V and J genes are TRBV27 and TRBJ1-1, with D uncertain. V gave up 2 bases and J gave up 2 bases, with 6 bases separating them. Germline V gene lookup returns CDR1 MNHEY and CDR2 SMNVEV (reference sequence). There are 13 residues in the CDR3. DNA of the CDR3: TGTGCCAGCAGTTTAAGAGGCAACACTGAAGCTTTCTTT. Translation: CASSLRGNTEAFF.

J is TRBJ1-4 and V is TRBV6-5, with TRBD1 as a possible D gene (5 bases). Germline CDR1 reads MNHEY; CDR2 reads SVGAGI. V shed 6 bases and J shed 3 bases, with 11 bases lying between them. There are 14 residues in the CDR3. CDR3: CASSKLRANEKLFF. DNA for the CDR3: TGTGCCAGCAGCAAACTCAGGGCTAATGAAAAACTGTTTTTT.

V gene TRBV7-2 combines with J gene TRBJ2-5, with 12 bases that match TRBD2. Germline values: CDR1 SGHTA, CDR2 FQGNSA. The CDR3 runs to 16 residues. The V segment lost 3 bases and the J segment 4 bases; nucleotides outside the gene matches: 6. In nucleotides, the CDR3 is TGTGCCAGCAGCTTGGGGCTAGCGGGGGGGCCAGAGACCCAGTACTTC. Residues: CASSLGLAGGPETQYF. Combining the CDR3 with reference TRBV7-2 and TRBJ2-5 gives the whole variable domain GAGVSQSPSNKVTEKGKDVELRCDPISGHTALYWYRQSLGQGLEFLIYFQGNSAPDKSGLPSDRFSAERTGGSVSTLTIQRTQQEDSAVYLCASSLGLAGGPETQYFGPGTRLLVL.

This chain joins TRBV19 and TRBJ1-3, with D possibly being TRBD1 (5 bases). Between the trimmed V and J ends, which lost 3 bases and 4 bases, there was a span of 16 bases. The CDR3 has 16 residues. CDR1 is LNHDA, CDR2 SQIVND, per germline (reference sequence). CDR3 in DNA: TGTGCCAGTAGTATCGACAGCCACAAAGAGGGAAACACCATATATTTT. This encodes CASSIDSHKEGNTIYF.

The gene calls are TRBV5-1 and TRBJ1-2; D is unclear. CDR1 is SGHRS and CDR2 is YFSETQ in the germline V gene. The CDR3 totals 17 residues. V lost 5 bases and J lost 2, with 22 bases in between. The CDR3 sequence is CASRDIRENNVNYGYTF. The CDR3 coding sequence is TGCGCCAGCAGAGATATTAGGGAGAATAATGTCAACTATGGCTACACCTTC.

The V and J genes are TRBV6-6 and TRBJ2-5; D possibly corresponds to TRBD2 (7 bases). Trimming took off 8 bases at V and 4 bases at J, with 11 bases between the two ends. From germline, CDR1 is MNHNY and CDR2 SVGAGI (reference sequence). The CDR3 has 12 amino acids. CDR3 region: CASRGAGETQYF. The CDR3 DNA sequence: TGTGCCAGCCGGGGGGCGGGAGAGACCCAGTACTTC.

The chain has TRBV2 and TRBJ2-7; the D is unclear. Germline assignment: CDR1 SNHLY and CDR2 FYNNEI. Trimming pared 6 bases from V and 7 bases from J, leaving 13 bases between. The CDR3 is 12 amino acids. As DNA, the CDR3 is TGTGCCAGCAGCCTCGGTCCCCCTGAGCAGTACTTC. Amino acids: CASSLGPPEQYF.

This chain uses TRBV5-1 with TRBJ1-1, with D maybe TRBD1 (5 bases). The V gene's germline CDR1 is SGHRS and CDR2 YFSETQ. The V and J ends lost 7 bases and 7 bases respectively, with 17 bases between them. The CDR3 is 13 amino acids. CDR3 protein: CASSWGESIEAFF. The CDR3, as DNA: TGCGCCAGCTCTTGGGGGGAAAGTATTGAAGCTTTCTTT.

CDR3: CASSRREGVRDEQFF. Written as DNA, the CDR3 is TGTGCCAGCAGCCGGAGGGAGGGGGTCAGGGATGAGCAGTTCTTC. The chain combines TRBV6-5 with TRBJ2-1; TRBD2 is a possible D gene (7 bases). Germline loops: CDR1 MNHEY, CDR2 SVGAGI. The CDR3 contains 15 residues. With 6 bases removed from V and 8 bases from J, the gap between germline ends came to 20 bases.

The V and J genes are TRBV5-4 and TRBJ2-5; a weak D match, TRBD1 (5 bases). Germline lookup yields CDR1 SGHNT and CDR2 YYREEE (reference sequence). Trimming shortened V by 0 bases and J by 4 bases, and 10 bases separated the two germline ends. There are 14 residues in the CDR3. The DNA of the CDR3 is TGTGCCAGCAGCTTGGGGCCAAGGGGAGAGACCCAGTACTTC. It translates to CASSLGPRGETQYF.

The chain combines TRBV29-1 with TRBJ2-7, with 8 bases matching TRBD1. The CDR3 runs to 13 residues. The V and J ends lost 6 bases and 7 bases, in that order; junction bases with no gene match: 11. Germline V gene sequence: CDR1 SQVTM, CDR2 ANQGSEA. The CDR3 DNA is TGCAGCGTGGCTGGACAGGGAACGGGTGAGCAGTACTTC. It specifies CSVAGQGTGEQYF.